Detailed here is one T cell receptor beta chain. Its antigen is currently unknown. The record originates from a study of T cell responses to AZD1222 COVID-19 vaccine. The junction had 13 bases not matched to a gene; V was cut back by 4 bases and J by 2 bases. There are 18 residues in the CDR3. Germline CDR1 SGHVS, CDR2 FQNEAQ. Study-wide results and limits: After two AZD1222 doses, spike-specific TCR breadth and depth rose versus day 0. Across the whole spike, CD4 TCRs peaked at regions 160-218 and 743-854. Repertoire sampling occurred only after the peak T cell response.

The study pooled second doses at about 4 or about 12 weeks. Assay: immunoSEQ multiplex PCR; the TCRdb copy retains only in-frame clones and omits some. The sample lists 75,000 to 100,000 clones; roughly 92% were seen once. The receptor comes from an adult who received the AZD1222 COVID-19 vaccine. The source material was peripheral blood, sampled 28 days after the second AZD1222 dose. V usage is TRBV7-8 and J usage is TRBJ1-3, with 8 positions matching TRBD1. CDR3 in amino acids: CASSSHRVPGGPGNTIYF. In DNA form, the CDR3 reads TGTGCCAGCAGCTCACACCGGGTTCCAGGGGGCCCTGGAAACACCATATATTTT. The variable domain in full, with the rest retrieved from reference TRBV7-8 and TRBJ1-3, is GAGVSQSPRYKVAKRGQDVALRCDPISGHVSLFWYQQALGQGPEFLTYFQNEAQLDKSGLPSDRFFAERPEGSVSTLKIQRTQQEDSAVYLCASSSHRVPGGPGNTIYFGEGSWLTVV.